Presented here are 32 T cell receptor beta chains from one specimen sequenced in a study of regulatory T cells in long-lasting Graves disease. iRepertoire HTBI primers and Arm-PCR of CDR3 regions built TCR beta libraries. TCRdb used MiXCR to reprocess the multiplex PCR reads, holding one entry per CDR3 protein. The sample includes around 320,000 distinct CDR3 sequences, around 15% of them seen just once. The time point denotes: newly diagnosed GD, antithyroid drugs for less than 3 months. There was RNA extracted from PBMCs, and the TCR library was made from it. These data are also associated with another study on T cells in Graves' hyperthyroidism and ophthalmopathy.

Sample: peripheral blood mononuclear cells (PBMCs), taken at new diagnosis, from a patient treated with antithyroid drugs. The receptors shown here come from a man aged 35-49 years with Graves disease.

The table lists this clonotype with many counts. The chain is built from TRBV20-1 and TRBJ2-7; the D gene could be TRBD1 or TRBD2 (7 bases each). V gave up 2 bases and J gave up 4 bases, with 18 bases separating them. CDR3 length: 15 residues. Germline lookup yields CDR1 DFQATT and CDR2 SNEGSKA (reference sequence). Written as DNA, the CDR3 is TGCAGTGCTAGAAACGCCGGGGAGGGGGCGTACGAGCAGTACTTC. Translated, it gives CSARNAGEGAYEQYF.

The chain has TRBV29-1 and TRBJ1-5; D gene unclear. The CDR3 length is 13 residues. With 1 base removed from V and 2 bases from J, the gap between germline ends came to 6 bases. Germline V gene sequence: CDR1 SQVTM, CDR2 ANQGSEA. The CDR3, as DNA: TGCAGCGTTGAAGTTTCGGGCAATCAGCCCCAGCATTTT. Encoded protein: CSVEVSGNQPQHF.

The sample holds many counts of this clonotype. The chain has TRBV2 and TRBJ2-3; TRBD1 matches 8 bases. V dropped 7 bases and J dropped 4; count of bases not matched to a gene: 4. The CDR3 covers 13 residues. The germline V gene encodes CDR1 SNHLY and CDR2 FYNNEI. CDR3 sequence reads: CASTNRGADTQYF. DNA for the CDR3: TGTGCCAGCACAAACAGGGGGGCAGATACGCAGTATTTT.

In this sample, this clonotype turned up many times. The chain combines TRBV6-2 or TRBV6-3 with TRBJ1-5; TRBD1 matches 7 bases. Per the germline V gene, CDR1 is MNHEY and CDR2 is SVGEGT. This CDR3 is built from 17 residues. The J segment lost 2 bases and the V segment lost 2 bases, leaving 9 bases of the junction unmatched. For the CDR3, the DNA is TGTGCCAGCAGTTACCCTAACAGGGGTCGGGGCAATCAGCCCCAGCATTTT. It translates to CASSYPNRGRGNQPQHF.

This clonotype was observed many times. The chain carries TRBV20-1 and TRBJ2-7, with 8 bases matching TRBD1. The junction had 4 bases not matched to a gene; V was cut back by 3 bases and J by 3 bases. CDR1 and CDR2 (germline): DFQATT, SNEGSKA (reference sequence). The CDR3 has 13 residues. CDR3 loop: CSARDGQGYEQYF. The CDR3 nucleotides are TGCAGTGCTAGGGACGGACAGGGCTACGAGCAGTACTTC.

This chain connects TRBV7-6 to TRBJ2-1, with D tentatively TRBD1 (6 bases). Germline assignment: CDR1 SGHVS and CDR2 FNYEAQ. The CDR3 runs 13 residues. Trimming took off 1 base at V and 10 bases at J, with 11 bases between the two ends. CDR3 residues: CASSLGGRGEQFF. The CDR3 DNA follows: TGTGCCAGCAGCTTAGGGGGGCGCGGGGAGCAGTTCTTC.

Ten or more counts support this clonotype. V and J are TRBV7-8 and TRBJ1-1; no clear D gene. This CDR3 is 16 amino acids long. Trimming stripped 1 base from V and 0 bases from J, with 12 bases between. Germline loops: CDR1 SGHVS, CDR2 FQNEAQ. CDR3: CASSLVSAAMNTEAFF. CDR3 bases: TGTGCCAGCAGCTTAGTCTCGGCAGCGATGAACACTGAAGCTTTCTTT.

This clonotype was recorded many times. V gene TRBV3-1 combines with J gene TRBJ2-3; 12 positions agree with TRBD1. CDR3 length equals 17 residues. J gave up 8 bases and V 4 bases, and 13 bases lay outside the gene matches. CDR1 is LGHDT, CDR2 YNNKEL, per germline (reference sequence). Here the CDR3 DNA reads TGTGCCAGCAGCCCGGGACAGGGGGCGTCCATGGTCGGTACGCAGTATTTT. It translates to CASSPGQGASMVGTQYF.

This clonotype was recorded at least ten times. The chain is built from TRBV9 and TRBJ1-2, with D hard to call. The germline V gene encodes CDR1 SGDLS and CDR2 YYNGEE. This CDR3 is 15 amino acids long. V lost 2 bases and J lost 3, with 14 bases in between. The CDR3 DNA follows: TGTGCCAGCAGCGTTGCGGGAGGCGCAGACTATGGCTACACCTTC. Amino acid sequence: CASSVAGGADYGYTF.

The J gene is TRBJ1-3, the V gene TRBV5-1; 9 bases match TRBD1. V shed 4 bases, J shed 4 bases, and the junction held 12 bases outside the gene matches. Germline V gene lookup returns CDR1 SGHRS and CDR2 YFSETQ. This CDR3 comprises 17 residues. The CDR3 bases are TGCGCCAGCAGCCCCGAAGCGGGACAGGGTTCGGGAAACACCATATATTTT. Translated, it gives CASSPEAGQGSGNTIYF.

This clonotype appeared a few times. The genes are TRBV6-2 or TRBV6-3 and TRBJ2-3; TRBD1 matches 8 bases. The J segment lost 0 bases and the V segment lost 6 bases, leaving 5 bases of the junction unmatched. Germline-derived CDR1 and CDR2 are MNHEY and SVGEGT. The length of the CDR3 is 15 residues. The chain's CDR3 is CASSLRDRSTDTQYF. In DNA, the CDR3 is TGTGCCAGCAGCCTCCGGGACAGGAGCACAGATACGCAGTATTTT.

This clonotype came up many times. This chain connects TRBV28 to TRBJ1-2; D not resolved. V shed 2 bases and J shed 0 bases, with 16 bases lying between them. The CDR3 is made up of 17 amino acids. Germline CDR1 reads MDHEN; CDR2 reads SYDVKM. DNA of the CDR3: TGTGCCAGCAGTTTAATAGGTCTAGGTCGAGCTAACTATGGCTACACCTTC. Translated: CASSLIGLGRANYGYTF.

This clonotype was counted ten times or more. The chain links TRBV29-1 to TRBJ2-7, with a tentative D call TRBD1 (6 bases). This CDR3 comprises 13 residues. In germline, CDR1 is SQVTM, CDR2 ANQGSEA. V was clipped by 3 bases and J by 4 bases, with 13 bases between them. The chain's CDR3 is CSVEVPDRYEQYF. CDR3 DNA sequence: TGCAGCGTTGAGGTCCCTGACAGGTACGAGCAGTACTTC.

This chain uses TRBV7-2 with TRBJ2-4; no clear D. From germline, CDR1 is SGHTA and CDR2 FQGNSA. The CDR3 totals 18 residues. Trimming pared 5 bases from V and 3 bases from J, leaving 23 bases between. This CDR3 is CASSPALGPIGDKNIQYF. CDR3 in DNA: TGTGCCAGCAGCCCCGCTTTAGGCCCGATCGGCGACAAAAACATTCAGTACTTC.

This clonotype was seen many times. This sequence joins TRBV7-3 and TRBJ2-3; TRBD2 matches 9 bases. Unmatched junction bases numbered 3, after V lost 0 bases and J lost 2 bases. The CDR3 covers 16 residues. Per germline, CDR1 SGHTA and CDR2 FQGTGA. CDR3 region: CASSLTSGGFTDTQYF. The CDR3 coding sequence is TGTGCCAGCAGCTTAACTAGCGGGGGTTTCACAGATACGCAGTATTTT.

This clonotype was found many times. At one end, the junction sequence differs from germline, possibly due to a read error. The J gene is TRBJ2-7, the V gene TRBV5-1; D is unresolved. The V gene's germline CDR1 is SGHRS and CDR2 YFSETQ. The CDR3 runs to 15 residues. CDR3 region: CASSLVLVSNHEQYF. CDR3 coding DNA: TGTGCCAGCAGCTTGGTCTTGGTCAGTAACCACGAGCAGTACTTC.

In its sample, this clonotype was seen many times. This sequence joins TRBV5-4 and TRBJ2-5, with TRBD2 matching 10 bases. CDR1 and CDR2 from the germline V gene are SGHNT and YYREEE (reference sequence). V was clipped by 2 bases and J by 1 base; unmatched bases: 5. The CDR3 has 16 residues. The CDR3 sequence: CASSFPSGGIQETQYF. CDR3 in DNA: TGTGCCAGCAGCTTCCCTAGCGGGGGAATCCAAGAGACCCAGTACTTC.

There are a few counts of this clonotype. An end of the junction does not agree with germline; a read error may underlie this. The V call is TRBV6-5, the J call TRBJ1-1, with D possibly being TRBD1 (6 bases). CDR3 length: 16 residues. Per germline, CDR1 MNHEY and CDR2 SVGAGI. In DNA, the CDR3 is TGTGCCAGCAGTTACTCGAGGGGGGCGGGACTGAAGCTTTGGGACTTT. Its protein product is CASSYSRGAGLKLWDF.

This chain joins TRBV11-2 and TRBJ1-1; 9 bases agree with TRBD1. The CDR3 is 15 amino acids. The J segment lost 8 bases and the V segment lost 1 base, leaving 8 bases of the junction unmatched. Germline V gives CDR1 SGHAT, CDR2 FQNNGV. The CDR3 is CASSLVSGQGNEAFF. Written as DNA, the CDR3 is TGTGCCAGCAGCTTAGTTTCCGGACAGGGGAACGAAGCTTTCTTT.

This chain connects TRBV29-1 to TRBJ2-3, with D hard to call. V lost 7 bases and J 6 bases, leaving 14 bases between the germline ends. The CDR3 is made up of 12 amino acids. Germline CDR1 is SQVTM and CDR2 is ANQGSEA. The CDR3 region is CSADSPRDTQYF. The DNA of the CDR3 is TGCAGCGCCGATTCTCCCCGGGATACGCAGTATTTT.

This clonotype was counted ten times or more. The gene calls are TRBV15 and TRBJ1-1; 8 nucleotides match TRBD1. The V gene end was trimmed by 1 base and the J gene end by 4 bases; junction bases not matched to a gene: 5. The germline V gene encodes CDR1 LNHNV and CDR2 YYDKDF (reference sequence). The CDR3 covers 15 residues. CDR3 sequence (DNA): TGTGCCACCAGCAGAGCAGGGGGCTACGGCACTGAAGCTTTCTTT. Protein: CATSRAGGYGTEAFF.

V usage is TRBV20-1 and J usage is TRBJ2-2; possible D gene TRBD1, 6 bases. The CDR3 is 15 residues long. Germline V lookup: CDR1 DFQATT, CDR2 SNEGSKA (reference sequence). Trimming cost V 0 bases and J 2 bases, with 10 bases left between them. The CDR3 sequence is CSARDYGTNTGELFF. CDR3 DNA sequence: TGCAGTGCTAGAGATTACGGGACAAACACCGGGGAGCTGTTTTTT.

Comment on this clonotype: It may be a read error: a sequence one base away is much more abundant. The conserved closing phenylalanine or tryptophan is absent in this CDR3, likely reflecting a read error. The chain links TRBV24-1 to TRBJ2-5; the match to TRBD1 covers 7 bases. The CDR3 loop spans 13 amino acids. Germline V gene data show CDR1 as KGHDR and CDR2 as SFDVKD. CDR3 in DNA: TGTGCCACCAATGATTTGGACAGGGAGACCCAGTACTCC. Protein product: CATNDLDRETQYS.

The sample holds a few counts of this clonotype. This may stem from a read error, because a much larger clone lies one nucleotide away. The chain carries TRBV30 and TRBJ2-3; no clear D gene. V was pared by 5 bases and J by 0 bases, with 12 bases between. The CDR3 covers 14 residues. Per germline, CDR1 GTSNPN and CDR2 SVGIG (reference sequence). CDR3 sequence (DNA): TGTGCCTGGGGTACTATGACTAGCACAGATACGCAGTATTTT. This translates into CAWGTMTSTDTQYF.

The chain has TRBV18 and TRBJ1-1, with TRBD1 matching over 7 bases. Germline V gene data show CDR1 as KGHSH and CDR2 as LQKENI. CDR3 length: 17 amino acids. The V gene end was trimmed by 4 bases and the J gene end by 3 bases; junction bases not matched to a gene: 14. The CDR3 is CASSLGLQGLSDTEAFF. The CDR3 DNA is TGTGCCAGCTCACTGGGATTACAGGGGTTAAGTGACACTGAAGCTTTCTTT.

In its sample, this clonotype was seen many times. V usage is TRBV4-2 and J usage is TRBJ1-1, with a weak D call TRBD1 (5 bases). V was pared by 2 bases and J by 5 bases, with 12 bases between. Germline CDR1 and CDR2: LGHNA and YNFKEQ. This CDR3 is 14 amino acids long. The CDR3 DNA reads as TGTGCCAGCAGCCAACCGTCAGGGAGGACTGAAGCTTTCTTT. This encodes CASSQPSGRTEAFF.

In this sample, this clonotype turned up many times. CDR3 in DNA: TGTGCCAGCAGCCTCCTCGGACCCGGGCTAAACGAGCAGTACTTC. It encodes CASSLLGPGLNEQYF. The gene calls are TRBV5-6 and TRBJ2-7; no clear D gene. Germline values: CDR1 SGHDT, CDR2 YYEEEE. The CDR3 totals 15 residues. Trimming stripped 4 bases from V and 5 bases from J, with 19 bases between. Filled out from reference TRBV5-6 and TRBJ2-7, the complete variable domain reads DAGVTQSPTHLIKTRGQQVTLRCSPKSGHDTVSWYQQALGQGPQFIFQYYEEEERQRGNFPDRFSGHQFPNYSSELNVNALLLGDSALYLCASSLLGPGLNEQYFGPGTRLTVT.

The sample holds a few counts of this clonotype. The chain couples TRBV15 to TRBJ1-1; D remains unclear. V lost 3 bases and J lost 2, with 13 bases in between. This CDR3 has 15 amino acids. Germline lookup yields CDR1 LNHNV and CDR2 YYDKDF (reference sequence). The CDR3 DNA is TGTGCCACCAGCAGTGCTGGGCGGGTAAACACTGAAGCTTTCTTT. Translation: CATSSAGRVNTEAFF. Based on the CDR3 plus reference TRBV15 and TRBJ1-1, the full variable domain is DAMVIQNPRYQVTQFGKPVTLSCSQTLNHNVMYWYQQKSSQAPKLLFHYYDKDFNNEADTPDNFQSRRPNTSFCFLDIRSPGLGDTAMYLCATSSAGRVNTEAFFGQGTRLTVV.

The table lists this clonotype with many counts. The chain carries TRBV4-3 and TRBJ1-6; weak D call: TRBD1 (5 bases). Germline lookup yields CDR1 LGHNA and CDR2 YSLEER. The CDR3 runs 15 residues. Trimming stripped 0 bases from V and 9 bases from J, with 12 bases between. CDR3 DNA: TGCGCCAGCAGCCAAGAATATGGGGCGAGTTCACCCCTCCACTTT. The encoded protein is CASSQEYGASSPLHF.

This clonotype was seen more than once but under ten times. A much larger clonotype is one base distant, so this may be a read error. This chain links TRBV12-3 or TRBV12-4 with TRBJ2-7; D is possibly TRBD1 or TRBD2 (5 bases each). CDR3 length: 13 amino acids. The CDR3 spells CASGLRGEGEQYF. The CDR3 DNA is TGTGCCAGCGGTTTAAGGGGAGAGGGCGAGCAGTACTTC.

This clonotype was observed a handful of times. The rearrangement links TRBV7-3 to TRBJ2-1; D is unresolved. The CDR3 loop spans 15 amino acids. The V gene's germline CDR1 is SGHTA and CDR2 FQGTGA. V was clipped by 4 bases and J by 3 bases, with 13 bases between them. Here the CDR3 DNA reads TGTGCCAGCAGCTCCTCTTTGGAGCACTACAATGAGCAGTTCTTC. As protein: CASSSSLEHYNEQFF.

This clonotype was picked up a small number of times. This chain links TRBV20-1 with TRBJ2-5; TRBD2 agrees at 15 bases. The CDR3 has 17 residues. Losses at the gene ends were 0 bases for V and 5 bases for J; bases not matched to a gene: 7. Germline values: CDR1 DFQATT, CDR2 SNEGSKA (reference sequence). CDR3 sequence: CSARDRRTSGGGETQYF. CDR3 coding DNA: TGCAGTGCTAGAGATCGGCGGACTAGCGGGGGGGGGGAGACCCAGTACTTC.